In its sample, the clone carrying this TCR beta chain was seen a few times. Its antigen is undetermined. Unrecorded immune exposures were likely, despite nominal health at sampling. The CDR3 sequence is 17 residues long. Losses at the gene ends were 4 bases for V and 1 base for J; bases not matched to a gene: 8. Per the germline V gene, CDR1 is SGHDT and CDR2 is YYEEEE. The PCR made use of 60 Vbeta and 13 Jbeta primers. The table came from immunoSEQ multiplex PCR; TCRdb's copy has only in-frame clones and leaves some out. Of around 210,000 clones in the sample, around 85% are singletons; the top ten hold about 1.8%. The data stem from a study of cytomegalovirus exposure and HLA in healthy donors. Study results and limitations: Trimming of TCR beta V- and J-genes showed a link, identified in a later analysis, to a missense DCLRE1C variant.

J is TRBJ2-7 and V is TRBV5-6, with 13 bases that match TRBD2. Sample: PBMCs. This TCR came from a man aged 50 or older in good health and CMV-seronegative. DNA of the CDR3: TGTGCCAGCAGCCTCGGGACTAGCGGGACAGGGTCCTACGAGCAGTACTTC. Amino acids: CASSLGTSGTGSYEQYF. Full variable domain (remainder filled in from reference TRBV5-6 and TRBJ2-7): DAGVTQSPTHLIKTRGQQVTLRCSPKSGHDTVSWYQQALGQGPQFIFQYYEEEERQRGNFPDRFSGHQFPNYSSELNVNALLLGDSALYLCASSLGTSGTGSYEQYFGPGTRLTVT.